This TCR beta chain comes out of a study of T cell clusters in autoimmune cytopenias. On the study more broadly: Per sample, median TRB depth was around 50,000 reads, yielding a median around 2,400 distinct clonotypes.

TRB was amplified from about 270 ng of peripheral blood genomic DNA per sample. Considering frequency, this clonotype is medium-sized. Antigen unknown. Study-wide results and caveats: TRB repertoire shifts in secondary cytopenia and chronic lymphocytic leukemia mostly reflected lymphoma, not autoimmunity. Primary autoimmune cytopenia patients appeared to lack physiological T cell clusters present in healthy donors.

TRB rearrangements were amplified by touch-down multiplex PCR with mixed TRB-A/B primers. TCRdb reprocessed the multiplex PCR reads, keeping one entry per CDR3 protein, no DNA. This table lists about 3,000 distinct CDR3 sequences. Germline V lookup: CDR1 KGHDR, CDR2 SFDVKD. There are 15 residues in the CDR3. The source material was peripheral blood. The clonotype was recovered from a human donor with an autoimmune cytopenia or autoimmune hepatitis (not recorded which). This chain links TRBV24-1 with TRBJ1-2; with no DNA, the TCRdb D assignment of TRBD1 cannot be verified. The CDR3 here is CATSVGTGTNYGYTF.